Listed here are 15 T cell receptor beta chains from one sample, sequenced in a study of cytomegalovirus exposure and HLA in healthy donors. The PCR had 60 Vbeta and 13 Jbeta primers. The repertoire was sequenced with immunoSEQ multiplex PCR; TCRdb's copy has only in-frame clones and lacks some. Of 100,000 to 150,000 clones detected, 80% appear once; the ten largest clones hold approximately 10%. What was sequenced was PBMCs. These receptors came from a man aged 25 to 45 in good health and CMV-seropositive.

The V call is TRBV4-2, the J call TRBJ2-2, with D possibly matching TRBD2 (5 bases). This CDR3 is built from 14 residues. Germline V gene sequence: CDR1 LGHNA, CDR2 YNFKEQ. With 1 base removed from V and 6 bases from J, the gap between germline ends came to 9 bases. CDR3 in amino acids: CASSQGGGAGELFF. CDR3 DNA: TGTGCCAGCAGCCAAGGCGGAGGAGCCGGGGAGCTGTTTTTT.

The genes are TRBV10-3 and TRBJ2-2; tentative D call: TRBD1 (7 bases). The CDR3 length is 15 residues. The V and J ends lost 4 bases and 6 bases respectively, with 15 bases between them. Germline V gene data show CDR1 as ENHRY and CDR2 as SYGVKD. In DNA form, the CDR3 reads TGTGCCATCAGTGTGTCCCAGGGGGGATCCGGGGAGCTGTTTTTT. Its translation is CAISVSQGGSGELFF.

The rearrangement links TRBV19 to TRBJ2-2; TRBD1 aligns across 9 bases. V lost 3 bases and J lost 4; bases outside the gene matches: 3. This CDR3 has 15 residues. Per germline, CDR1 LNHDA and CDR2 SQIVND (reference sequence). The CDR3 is CASSMRTGVTGELFF. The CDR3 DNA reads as TGTGCCAGTAGTATGAGGACAGGGGTCACCGGGGAGCTGTTTTTT.

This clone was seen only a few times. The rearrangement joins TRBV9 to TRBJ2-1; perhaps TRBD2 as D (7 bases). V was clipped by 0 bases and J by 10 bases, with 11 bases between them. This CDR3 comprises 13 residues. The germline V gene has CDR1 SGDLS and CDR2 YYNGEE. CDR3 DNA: TGTGCCAGCAGCGTAGAGGGGGGGAGGGAGCAGTTCTTC. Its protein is CASSVEGGREQFF.

CDR3 in DNA: TGTGCCAGTAGTTCTAGGACAGGGAGGGGCGAGCAGTACTTC. Amino acids: CASSSRTGRGEQYF. The V call is TRBV19, the J call TRBJ2-7, with a tentative D call TRBD1 (8 bases). This CDR3 spans 14 amino acids. Between the trimmed V and J ends, which lost 5 bases and 6 bases, there was a span of 17 bases. The germline CDR1 and CDR2 sequences are LNHDA and SQIVND (reference sequence).

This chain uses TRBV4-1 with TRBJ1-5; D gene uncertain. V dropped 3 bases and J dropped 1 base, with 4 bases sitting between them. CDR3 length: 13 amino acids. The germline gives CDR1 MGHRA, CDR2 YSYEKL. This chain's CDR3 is CASSHMSNQPQHF. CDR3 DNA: TGCGCCAGCAGCCACATGAGCAATCAGCCCCAGCATTTT.

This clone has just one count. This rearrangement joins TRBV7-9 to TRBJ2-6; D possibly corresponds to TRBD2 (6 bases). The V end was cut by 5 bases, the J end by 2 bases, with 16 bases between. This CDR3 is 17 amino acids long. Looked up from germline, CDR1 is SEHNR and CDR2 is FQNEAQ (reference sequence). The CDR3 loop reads CASSLNLGGAGANVLTF. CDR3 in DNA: TGTGCCAGCAGCCTCAACCTAGGCGGGGCTGGGGCCAACGTCCTGACTTTC.

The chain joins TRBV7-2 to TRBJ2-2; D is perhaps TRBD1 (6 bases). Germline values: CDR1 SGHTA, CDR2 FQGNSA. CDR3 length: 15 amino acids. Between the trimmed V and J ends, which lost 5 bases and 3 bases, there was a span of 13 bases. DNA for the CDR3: TGTGCCAGCAGCCGCCGAGGGGGAGACACCGGGGAGCTGTTTTTT. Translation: CASSRRGGDTGELFF.

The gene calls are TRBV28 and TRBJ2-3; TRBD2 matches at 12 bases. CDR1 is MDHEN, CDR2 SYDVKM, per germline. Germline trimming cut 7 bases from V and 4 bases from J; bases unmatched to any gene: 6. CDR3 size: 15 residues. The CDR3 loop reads CASTSTSGGSDTQYF. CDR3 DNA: TGTGCCAGCACCTCGACTAGCGGGGGCTCAGATACGCAGTATTTT.

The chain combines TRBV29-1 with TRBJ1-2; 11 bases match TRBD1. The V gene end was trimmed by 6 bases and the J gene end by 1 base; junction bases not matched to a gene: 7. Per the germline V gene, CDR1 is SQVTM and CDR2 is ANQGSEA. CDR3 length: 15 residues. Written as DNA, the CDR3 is TGCAGCGTCCTTAGGACAGGGGGCTATAACTATGGCTACACCTTC. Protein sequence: CSVLRTGGYNYGYTF.

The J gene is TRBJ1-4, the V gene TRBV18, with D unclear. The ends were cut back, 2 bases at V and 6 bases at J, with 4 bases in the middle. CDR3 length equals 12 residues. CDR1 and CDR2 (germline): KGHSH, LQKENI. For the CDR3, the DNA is TGTGCCAGCTCACCAGGAGATGAAAAACTGTTTTTT. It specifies CASSPGDEKLFF.

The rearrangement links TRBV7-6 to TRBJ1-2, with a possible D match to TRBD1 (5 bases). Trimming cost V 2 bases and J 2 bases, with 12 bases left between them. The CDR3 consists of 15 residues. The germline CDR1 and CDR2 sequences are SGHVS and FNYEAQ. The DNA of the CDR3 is TGTGCCAGCAGCTTAAGAGGAGGGGCCAACTATGGCTACACCTTC. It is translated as CASSLRGGANYGYTF.

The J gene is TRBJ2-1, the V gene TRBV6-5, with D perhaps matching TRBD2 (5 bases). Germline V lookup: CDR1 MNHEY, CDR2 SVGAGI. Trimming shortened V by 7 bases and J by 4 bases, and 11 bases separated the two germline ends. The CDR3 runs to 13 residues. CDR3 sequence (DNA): TGTGCCAGCACCCCTACGGGATACAATGAGCAGTTCTTC. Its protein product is CASTPTGYNEQFF.

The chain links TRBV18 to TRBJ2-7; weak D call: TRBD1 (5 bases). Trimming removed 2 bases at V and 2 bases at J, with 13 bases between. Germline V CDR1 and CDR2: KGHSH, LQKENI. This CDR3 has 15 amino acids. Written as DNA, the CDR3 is TGTGCCAGCTCACCATCACAGGCGTCGGCCTACGAGCAGTACTTC. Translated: CASSPSQASAYEQYF.

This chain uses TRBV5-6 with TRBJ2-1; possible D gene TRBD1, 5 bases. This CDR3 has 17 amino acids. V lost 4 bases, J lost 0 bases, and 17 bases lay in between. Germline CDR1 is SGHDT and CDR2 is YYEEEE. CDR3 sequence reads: CASSTKVRASSYNEQFF. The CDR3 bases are TGTGCCAGCAGCACGAAGGTCAGGGCGAGCTCCTACAATGAGCAGTTCTTC.